This TCR beta chain was sequenced during a study of post-analysis software for immune sequencing data. Regarding the study as a whole: Patients had higher frequencies than controls of roughly five TRBV segments, including TRBV5-6, TRBV5-1 and TRBV20-1.

Concerning this clonotype: Antigen unknown.

The authors incorporated unique molecular identifiers into the TCR beta cDNA libraries. TCRdb re-derived calls from the PCR reads in MiXCR, one entry per CDR3 protein. The table includes some 260,000 distinct CDR3 sequences, 30% to 45% detected once. The CDR3 has 13 residues. V lost 7 bases and J lost 2, with 11 bases in between. Per the germline V gene, CDR1 is MNHEY and CDR2 is SVGEGT. The clonotype comes from a girl aged 5 to 17 with multiple sclerosis. The sample was blood. V and J are TRBV6-2 or TRBV6-3 and TRBJ1-1; TRBD1 is a possible D gene (6 bases). The CDR3 is CASNLGGNTEAFF. Here the CDR3 DNA reads TGTGCCAGCAATCTAGGGGGTAACACTGAAGCTTTCTTT.